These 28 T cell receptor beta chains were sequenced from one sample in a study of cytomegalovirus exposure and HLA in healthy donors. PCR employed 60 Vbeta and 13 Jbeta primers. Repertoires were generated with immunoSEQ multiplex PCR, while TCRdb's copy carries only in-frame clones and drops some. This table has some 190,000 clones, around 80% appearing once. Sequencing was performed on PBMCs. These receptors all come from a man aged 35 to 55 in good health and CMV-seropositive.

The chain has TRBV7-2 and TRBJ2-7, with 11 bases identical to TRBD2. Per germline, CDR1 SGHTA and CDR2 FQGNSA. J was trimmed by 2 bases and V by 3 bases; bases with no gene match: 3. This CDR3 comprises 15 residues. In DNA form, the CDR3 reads TGTGCCAGCAGCTTTAGCGGGAGGGGGCCCTACGAGCAGTACTTC. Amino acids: CASSFSGRGPYEQYF.

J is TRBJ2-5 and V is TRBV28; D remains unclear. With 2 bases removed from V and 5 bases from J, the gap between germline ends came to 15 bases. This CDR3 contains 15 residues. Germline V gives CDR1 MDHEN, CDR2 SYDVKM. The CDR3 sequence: CASSLDSSTVETQYF. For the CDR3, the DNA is TGTGCCAGCAGTTTAGACTCCTCGACGGTGGAGACCCAGTACTTC.

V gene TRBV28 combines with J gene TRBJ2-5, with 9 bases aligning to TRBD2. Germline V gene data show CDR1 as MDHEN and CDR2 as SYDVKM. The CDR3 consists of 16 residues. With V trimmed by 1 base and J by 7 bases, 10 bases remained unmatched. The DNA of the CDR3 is TGTGCCAGCAGTTTATTCCCTAGCGGGACGGGAGCGACCCAGTACTTC. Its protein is CASSLFPSGTGATQYF. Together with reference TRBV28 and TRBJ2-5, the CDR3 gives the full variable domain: DVKVTQSSRYLVKRTGEKVFLECVQDMDHENMFWYRQDPGLGLRLIYFSYDVKMKEKGDIPEGYSVSREKKERFSLILESASTNQTSMYLCASSLFPSGTGATQYFGPGTRLLVL.

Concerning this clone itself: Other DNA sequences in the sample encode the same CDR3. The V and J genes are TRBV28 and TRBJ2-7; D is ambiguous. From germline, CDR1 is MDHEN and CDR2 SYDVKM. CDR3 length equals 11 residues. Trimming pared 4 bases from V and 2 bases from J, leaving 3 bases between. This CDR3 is CASSSTYEQYF. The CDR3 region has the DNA TGTGCCAGCAGTTCCACCTACGAGCAGTACTTC.

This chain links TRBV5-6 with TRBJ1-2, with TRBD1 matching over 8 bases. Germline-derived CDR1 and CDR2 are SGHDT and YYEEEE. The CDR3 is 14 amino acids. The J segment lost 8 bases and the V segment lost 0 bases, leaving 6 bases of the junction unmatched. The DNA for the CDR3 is TGTGCCAGCAGCTTGGCCCCCACAGGGGGAGGCTACACCTTC. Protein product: CASSLAPTGGGYTF. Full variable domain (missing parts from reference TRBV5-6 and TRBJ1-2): DAGVTQSPTHLIKTRGQQVTLRCSPKSGHDTVSWYQQALGQGPQFIFQYYEEEERQRGNFPDRFSGHQFPNYSSELNVNALLLGDSALYLCASSLAPTGGGYTFGSGTRLTVV.

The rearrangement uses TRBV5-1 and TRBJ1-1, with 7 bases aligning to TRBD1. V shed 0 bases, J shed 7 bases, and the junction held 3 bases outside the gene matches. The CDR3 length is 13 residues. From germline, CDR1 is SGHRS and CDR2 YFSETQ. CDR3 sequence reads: CASSLGQGVEAFF. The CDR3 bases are TGCGCCAGCAGCTTGGGACAGGGAGTTGAAGCTTTCTTT.

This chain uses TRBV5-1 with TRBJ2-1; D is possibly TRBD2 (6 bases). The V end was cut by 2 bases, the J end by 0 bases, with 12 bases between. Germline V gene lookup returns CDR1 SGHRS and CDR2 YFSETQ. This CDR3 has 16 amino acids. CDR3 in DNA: TGCGCCAGCAGCTTCAGTCACGGGAGCTCCTACAATGAGCAGTTCTTC. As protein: CASSFSHGSSYNEQFF.

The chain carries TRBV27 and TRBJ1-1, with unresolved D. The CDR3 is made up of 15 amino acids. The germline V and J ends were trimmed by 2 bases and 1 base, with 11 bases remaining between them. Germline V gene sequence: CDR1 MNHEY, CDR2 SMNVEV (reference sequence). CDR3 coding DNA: TGTGCCAGCAGTTTAGGGTTACGGGGGAACACTGAAGCTTTCTTT. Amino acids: CASSLGLRGNTEAFF.

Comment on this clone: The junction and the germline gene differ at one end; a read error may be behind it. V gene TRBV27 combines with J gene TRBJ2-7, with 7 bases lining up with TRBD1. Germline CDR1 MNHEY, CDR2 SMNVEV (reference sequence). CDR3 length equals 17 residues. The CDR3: CASSFRQGVTGTYGQYF. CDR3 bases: TGTGCCAGCAGTTTCCGTCAGGGGGTGACAGGAACCTACGGGCAGTACTTC.

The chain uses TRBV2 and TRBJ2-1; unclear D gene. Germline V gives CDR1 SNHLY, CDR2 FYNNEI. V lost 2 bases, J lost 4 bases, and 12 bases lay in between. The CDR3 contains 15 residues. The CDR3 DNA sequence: TGTGCCAGCAGTGAACTTACTCCCGGGTACAATGAGCAGTTCTTC. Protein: CASSELTPGYNEQFF.

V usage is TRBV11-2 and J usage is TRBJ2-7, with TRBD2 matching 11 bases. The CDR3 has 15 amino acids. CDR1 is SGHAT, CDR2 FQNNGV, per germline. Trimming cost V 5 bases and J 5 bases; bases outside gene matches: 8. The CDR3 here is CASSLKTSGNDEQYF. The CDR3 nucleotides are TGTGCCAGCAGCCTCAAGACTAGCGGGAACGACGAGCAGTACTTC.

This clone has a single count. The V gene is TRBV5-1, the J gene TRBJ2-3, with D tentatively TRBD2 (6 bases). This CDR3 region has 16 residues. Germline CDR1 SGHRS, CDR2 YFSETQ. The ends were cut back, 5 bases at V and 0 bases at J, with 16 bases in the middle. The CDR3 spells CASRSDPGTSTDTQYF. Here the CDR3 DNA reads TGCGCCAGCAGGAGTGATCCTGGGACTAGCACAGATACGCAGTATTTT.

DNA for the CDR3: TGTGCCAGCAGCCCTCCGGGGTCCCTAGCGGGGCGTGAGCAGTTCTTC. This sequence encodes CASSPPGSLAGREQFF. This chain links TRBV7-8 with TRBJ2-1; 9 bases are shared with TRBD2. The length of the CDR3 is 16 residues. Trimming at V came to 5 bases and at J to 9 bases, leaving 14 bases not matched to a gene. CDR1 and CDR2 (germline): SGHVS, FQNEAQ.

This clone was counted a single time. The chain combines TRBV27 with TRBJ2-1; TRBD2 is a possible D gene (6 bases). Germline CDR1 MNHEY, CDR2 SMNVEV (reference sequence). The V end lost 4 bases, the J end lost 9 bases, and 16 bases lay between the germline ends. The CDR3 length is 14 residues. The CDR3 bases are TGTGCCAGCAGTTCGATGGACTATACGATTGAGCAGTTCTTC. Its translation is CASSSMDYTIEQFF.

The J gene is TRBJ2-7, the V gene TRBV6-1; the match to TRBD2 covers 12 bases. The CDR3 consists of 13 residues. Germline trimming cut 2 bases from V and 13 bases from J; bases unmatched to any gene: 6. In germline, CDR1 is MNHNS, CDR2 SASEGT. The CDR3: CASSESTSGSEYF. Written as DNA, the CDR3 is TGTGCCAGCAGTGAATCGACTAGCGGGAGTGAATACTTC.

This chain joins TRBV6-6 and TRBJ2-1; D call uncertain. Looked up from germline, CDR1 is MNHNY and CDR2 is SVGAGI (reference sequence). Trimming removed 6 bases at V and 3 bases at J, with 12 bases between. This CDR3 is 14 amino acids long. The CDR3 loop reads CASSRVSNYNEQFF. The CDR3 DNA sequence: TGTGCCAGCAGCCGGGTTAGTAACTACAATGAGCAGTTCTTC.

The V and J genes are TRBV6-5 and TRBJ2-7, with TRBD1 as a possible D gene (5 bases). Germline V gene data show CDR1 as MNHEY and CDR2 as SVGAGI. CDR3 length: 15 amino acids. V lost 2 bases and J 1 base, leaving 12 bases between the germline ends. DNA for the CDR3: TGTGCCAGCAGTTACGACAGCGCAACTTCCTACGAGCAGTACTTC. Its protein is CASSYDSATSYEQYF.

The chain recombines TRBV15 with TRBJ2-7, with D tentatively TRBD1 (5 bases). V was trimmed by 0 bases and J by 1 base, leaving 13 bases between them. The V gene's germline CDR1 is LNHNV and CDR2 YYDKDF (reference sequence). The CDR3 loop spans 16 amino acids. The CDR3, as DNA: TGTGCCACCAGCAGAGATAGGGGCCTACCATCCTACGAGCAGTACTTC. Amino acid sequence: CATSRDRGLPSYEQYF.

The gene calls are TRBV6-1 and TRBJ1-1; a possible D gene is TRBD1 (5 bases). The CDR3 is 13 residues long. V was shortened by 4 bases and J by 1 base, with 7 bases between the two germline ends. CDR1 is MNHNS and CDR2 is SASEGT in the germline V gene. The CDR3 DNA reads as TGTGCCAGCAGTGTCCAGGGGAACACTGAAGCTTTCTTT. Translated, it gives CASSVQGNTEAFF.

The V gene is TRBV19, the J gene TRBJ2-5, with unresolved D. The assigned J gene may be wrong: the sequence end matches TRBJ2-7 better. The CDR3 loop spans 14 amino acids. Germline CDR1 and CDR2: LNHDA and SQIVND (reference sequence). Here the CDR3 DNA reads TGTGCCAGTAGTATAGTTTTGCCAAGCTACGAGCAGTACTTC. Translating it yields CASSIVLPSYEQYF.

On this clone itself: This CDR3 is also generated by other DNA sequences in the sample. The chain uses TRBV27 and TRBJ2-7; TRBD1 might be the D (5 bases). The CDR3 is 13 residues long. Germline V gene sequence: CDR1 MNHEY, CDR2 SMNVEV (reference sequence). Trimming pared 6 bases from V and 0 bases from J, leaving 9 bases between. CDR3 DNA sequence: TGTGCCAGCAGCCGCCAGGGCTCCTACGAGCAGTACTTC. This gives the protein CASSRQGSYEQYF.

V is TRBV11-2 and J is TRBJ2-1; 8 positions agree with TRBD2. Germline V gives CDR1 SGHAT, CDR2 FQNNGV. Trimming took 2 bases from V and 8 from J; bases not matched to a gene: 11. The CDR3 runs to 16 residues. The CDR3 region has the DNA TGTGCCAGCAGCTTATGGAGTAGCGGGATAGGCTATGAGCAGTTCTTC. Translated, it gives CASSLWSSGIGYEQFF.

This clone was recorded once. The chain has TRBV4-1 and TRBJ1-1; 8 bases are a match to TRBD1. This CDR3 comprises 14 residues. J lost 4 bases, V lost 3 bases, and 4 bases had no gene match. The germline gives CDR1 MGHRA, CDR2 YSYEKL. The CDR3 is CASSHKQGVTEAFF. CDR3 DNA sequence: TGCGCCAGCAGCCATAAACAGGGGGTCACTGAAGCTTTCTTT.

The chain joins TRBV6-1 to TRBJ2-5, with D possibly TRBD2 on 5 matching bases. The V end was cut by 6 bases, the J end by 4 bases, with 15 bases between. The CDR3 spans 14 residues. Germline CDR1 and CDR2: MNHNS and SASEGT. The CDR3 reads CASRVRGWGETQYF. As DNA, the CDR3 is TGTGCCAGCAGAGTAAGAGGGTGGGGAGAGACCCAGTACTTC.

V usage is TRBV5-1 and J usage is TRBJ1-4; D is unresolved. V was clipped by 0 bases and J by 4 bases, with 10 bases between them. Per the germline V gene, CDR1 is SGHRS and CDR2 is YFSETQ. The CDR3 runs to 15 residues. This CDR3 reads CASSLAAGFNEKLFF. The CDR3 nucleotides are TGCGCCAGCAGCTTGGCGGCAGGATTTAATGAAAAACTGTTTTTT.

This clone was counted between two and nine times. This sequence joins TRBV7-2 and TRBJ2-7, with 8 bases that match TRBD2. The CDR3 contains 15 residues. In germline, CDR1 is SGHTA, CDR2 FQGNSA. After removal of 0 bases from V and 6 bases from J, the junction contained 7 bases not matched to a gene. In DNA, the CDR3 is TGTGCCAGCAGCTTAGCGGAGGTAGCGGGGTTCGAGCAGTACTTC. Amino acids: CASSLAEVAGFEQYF.

CDR3 sequence (DNA): TGTGCCAGCAGCGCACAGACCGGGACAGGGCCTTACGAGCAGTACTTC. As protein: CASSAQTGTGPYEQYF. This rearrangement joins TRBV9 to TRBJ2-7; 9 bases match TRBD1. Germline V CDR1 and CDR2: SGDLS, YYNGEE. V was pared by 3 bases and J by 4 bases, with 11 bases of the junction left unmatched. This CDR3 has 16 amino acids. The variable domain in full, with the rest retrieved from reference TRBV9 and TRBJ2-7, is DSGVTQTPKHLITATGQRVTLRCSPRSGDLSVYWYQQSLDQGLQFLIQYYNGEERAKGNILERFSAQQFPDLHSELNLSSLELGDSALYFCASSAQTGTGPYEQYFGPGTRLTVT.

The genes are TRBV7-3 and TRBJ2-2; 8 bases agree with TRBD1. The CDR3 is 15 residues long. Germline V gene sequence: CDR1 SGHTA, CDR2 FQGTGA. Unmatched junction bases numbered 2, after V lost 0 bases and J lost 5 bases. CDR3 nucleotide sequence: TGTGCCAGCAGCTTAACGGACAGGGAAACCGGGGAGCTGTTTTTT. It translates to CASSLTDRETGELFF.